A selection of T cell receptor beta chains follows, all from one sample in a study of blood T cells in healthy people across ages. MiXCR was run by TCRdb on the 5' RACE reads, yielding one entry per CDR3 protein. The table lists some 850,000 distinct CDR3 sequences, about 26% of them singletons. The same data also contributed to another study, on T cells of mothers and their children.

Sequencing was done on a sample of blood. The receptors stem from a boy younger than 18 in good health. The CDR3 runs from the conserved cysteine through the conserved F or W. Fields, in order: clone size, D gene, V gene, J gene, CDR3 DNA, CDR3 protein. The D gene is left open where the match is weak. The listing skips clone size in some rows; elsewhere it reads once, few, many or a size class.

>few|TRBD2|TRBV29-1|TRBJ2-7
TGCAGCGTTGTTGGGCGGGGGGACCCATCCTACGAGCAGTACTTC
CSVVGRGDPSYEQYF
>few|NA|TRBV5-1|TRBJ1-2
TGCGCCAGCAGCTTCCGGGCAGAGGATGGCTACACCTTC
CASSFRAEDGYTF
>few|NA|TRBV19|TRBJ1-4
TGTGCCAGTAGTATGGTGGGAGAAAAACTGTTTTTT
CASSMVGEKLFF
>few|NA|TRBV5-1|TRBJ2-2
TGCGCCAGCAGCTTGTCCGTATGGAACACCGGGGAGCTGTTTTTT
CASSLSVWNTGELFF
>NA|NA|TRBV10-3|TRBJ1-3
TGTGCCATCAGTGAGTCGAACACTATCCTCGGGAGCTCTGGAAACACCATATATTTT
CAISESNTILGSSGNTIYF
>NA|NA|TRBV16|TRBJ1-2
TGTGCCAGCAGCCAATCGGTTTTGGGGCTGACGGGCTACACCTTC
CASSQSVLGLTGYTF
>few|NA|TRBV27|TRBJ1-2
TGTGCCAGCAGTCCCGGACTGAGCAAGGGGGGCTACACCTTC
CASSPGLSKGGYTF
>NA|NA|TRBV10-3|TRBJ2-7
TGTGCCATCAGTGCTAAAACGGGGGGCGCTGTTTCCGAGCAGTACTTC
CAISAKTGGAVSEQYF
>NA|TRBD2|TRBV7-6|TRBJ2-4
TGTGCCAGCAGCTCGATACTAGCGGGGGAAAACATTCAGTACTTC
CASSSILAGENIQYF
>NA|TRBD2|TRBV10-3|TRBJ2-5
TGTGCCATCCGAGCGACTAGCGGCCTTGGGGAGACCCAGTACTTC
CAIRATSGLGETQYF
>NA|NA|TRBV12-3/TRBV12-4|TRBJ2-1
TGTGCCAGCAGTTTATTTGCAGGCAATGAGCAGTTCTTC
CASSLFAGNEQFF
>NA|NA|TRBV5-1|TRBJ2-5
TGCGCCAGCAGATTTCGATGGGGGGCCCAAGAGACCCAGTACTTC
CASRFRWGAQETQYF
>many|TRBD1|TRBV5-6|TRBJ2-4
TGTGCCAGCAGCTTCGACAGGGTTGGCGTTGACATTCAGTACTTC
CASSFDRVGVDIQYF
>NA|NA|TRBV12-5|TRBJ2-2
TGTGCTAGTGGTTTGCCTCTTAACACCGGGGAGCTGTTTTTT
CASGLPLNTGELFF
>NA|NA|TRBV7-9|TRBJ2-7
TGTGCCAGCAGCTTTGCGATAGGGTTCTACGAGCAGTACTTC
CASSFAIGFYEQYF
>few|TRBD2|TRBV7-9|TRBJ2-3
TGTGCCAGCAGCTCATCCCTAGCGGGGTTCACAGATACGCAGTATTTT
CASSSSLAGFTDTQYF
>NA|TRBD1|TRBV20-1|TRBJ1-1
TGCAGTGCTCCTCTCCCGACAGGGAGCTGGGAAGCTTTCTTT
CSAPLPTGSWEAFF
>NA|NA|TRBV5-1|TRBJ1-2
TGCGCCAGCAGCTTGGGCTATGGGAGGGATCACTATGGCTACACCTTC
CASSLGYGRDHYGYTF
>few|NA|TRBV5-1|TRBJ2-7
TGCGCCAGCAGCTTGGTCCAGGGATCCGAGCAGTACTTC
CASSLVQGSEQYF
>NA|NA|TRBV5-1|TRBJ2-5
TGCGCCAGCAGCTTGAGGCTAGCCCTCACCCTAGAGACCCAGTACTTC
CASSLRLALTLETQYF
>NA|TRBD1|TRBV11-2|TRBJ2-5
TGTGCCAGCAGCTTCGGACAGGGGACACCCCAAGAGACCCAGTACTTC
CASSFGQGTPQETQYF
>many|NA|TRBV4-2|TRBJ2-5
TGTGCCAGCAGCCCCCTTAGTGGGGGGCGAGAGACCCAGTACTTC
CASSPLSGGRETQYF
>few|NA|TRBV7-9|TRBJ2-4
TGTGCCCCACAGATCCTAGCCAAAAACATTCAGTACTTC
CAPQILAKNIQYF
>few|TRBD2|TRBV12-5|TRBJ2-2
TGTGCTAGTGGTTTCTTGACGGGGGGGCCCGGGGAGCTGTTTTTT
CASGFLTGGPGELFF
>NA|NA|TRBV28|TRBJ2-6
TGTGCCAGCAGTTTGGATCGGATCTCTGGGGCCAACGTCCTGACTTTC
CASSLDRISGANVLTF
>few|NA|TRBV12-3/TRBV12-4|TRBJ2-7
TGTGCCAGCTCCGTCTTCGGTTACGAGCAGTACTTC
CASSVFGYEQYF
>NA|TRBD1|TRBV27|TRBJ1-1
TGTGCCAGCACTCCGGTCGCAGGGGGCCCTGAAGCTTTCTTT
CASTPVAGGPEAFF
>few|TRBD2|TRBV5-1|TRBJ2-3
TGCGCCAGCAGCCCGCGGTCGGGGGGGCAAACAGATACGCAGTATTTT
CASSPRSGGQTDTQYF
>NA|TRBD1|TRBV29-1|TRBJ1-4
TGCAGCGTTTCCACAGGGGTGAATACGTTTTTT
CSVSTGVNTFF
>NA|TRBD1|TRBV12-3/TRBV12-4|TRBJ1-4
TGTGCCAGCAGTTTAGTTTTGAGACAGGGGAATGAAAAACTGTTTTTT
CASSLVLRQGNEKLFF
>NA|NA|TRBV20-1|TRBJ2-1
TGCAGTGCTACGGACCGGCGTGAGCAGTTCTTC
CSATDRREQFF
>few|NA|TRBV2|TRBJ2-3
TGTGCCAGCAGTGAGGCCGGCGTGGGGGATACGCAGTATTTT
CASSEAGVGDTQYF
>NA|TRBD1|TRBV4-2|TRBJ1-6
TGTGCCAGCAGCCAAGATTCAAGGACAGGGGTGTCACCCCTCCACTTT
CASSQDSRTGVSPLHF
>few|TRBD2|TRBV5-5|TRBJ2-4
TGTGCCAGCAGACCCGGGACTAGCGGGGTTAGGGAAAACATTCAGTACTTC
CASRPGTSGVRENIQYF
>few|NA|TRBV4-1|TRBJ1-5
TGCGCCAGCAGCCCCTACCGGGCCGGAGGCCATAGGCCCCAGCATTTT
CASSPYRAGGHRPQHF
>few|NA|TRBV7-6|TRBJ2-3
TGTGCCAGCAGCTTAGAGGGGACTCCTAAGGGAGATACGCAGTATTTT
CASSLEGTPKGDTQYF
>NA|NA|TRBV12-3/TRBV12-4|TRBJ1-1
TGTGCCAGCAGTTTAGACGGGTCGACTGAAGCTTTCTTT
CASSLDGSTEAFF
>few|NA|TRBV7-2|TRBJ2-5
TGTGCCAGCAGCTTTTGGGGGGCAGGTGGGGAGACCCAGTACTTC
CASSFWGAGGETQYF
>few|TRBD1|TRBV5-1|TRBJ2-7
TGCGCCAGCAGCACGGGACAGGGTGAGGAGCAGTACTTC
CASSTGQGEEQYF
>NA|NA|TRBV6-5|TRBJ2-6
TGTGCCAGCACCGGGGCCAAAACTGGGGCCAACGTCCTGACTTTC
CASTGAKTGANVLTF
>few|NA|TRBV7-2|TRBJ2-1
TGTGCCAGCAGCCTTTCCGGGCCGAACAATGAGCAGTTCTTC
CASSLSGPNNEQFF
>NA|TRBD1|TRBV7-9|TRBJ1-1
TGTGCCAGCAGCCCCAGGGACAGGGGTGGGAGCACTGAAGCTTTCTTT
CASSPRDRGGSTEAFF